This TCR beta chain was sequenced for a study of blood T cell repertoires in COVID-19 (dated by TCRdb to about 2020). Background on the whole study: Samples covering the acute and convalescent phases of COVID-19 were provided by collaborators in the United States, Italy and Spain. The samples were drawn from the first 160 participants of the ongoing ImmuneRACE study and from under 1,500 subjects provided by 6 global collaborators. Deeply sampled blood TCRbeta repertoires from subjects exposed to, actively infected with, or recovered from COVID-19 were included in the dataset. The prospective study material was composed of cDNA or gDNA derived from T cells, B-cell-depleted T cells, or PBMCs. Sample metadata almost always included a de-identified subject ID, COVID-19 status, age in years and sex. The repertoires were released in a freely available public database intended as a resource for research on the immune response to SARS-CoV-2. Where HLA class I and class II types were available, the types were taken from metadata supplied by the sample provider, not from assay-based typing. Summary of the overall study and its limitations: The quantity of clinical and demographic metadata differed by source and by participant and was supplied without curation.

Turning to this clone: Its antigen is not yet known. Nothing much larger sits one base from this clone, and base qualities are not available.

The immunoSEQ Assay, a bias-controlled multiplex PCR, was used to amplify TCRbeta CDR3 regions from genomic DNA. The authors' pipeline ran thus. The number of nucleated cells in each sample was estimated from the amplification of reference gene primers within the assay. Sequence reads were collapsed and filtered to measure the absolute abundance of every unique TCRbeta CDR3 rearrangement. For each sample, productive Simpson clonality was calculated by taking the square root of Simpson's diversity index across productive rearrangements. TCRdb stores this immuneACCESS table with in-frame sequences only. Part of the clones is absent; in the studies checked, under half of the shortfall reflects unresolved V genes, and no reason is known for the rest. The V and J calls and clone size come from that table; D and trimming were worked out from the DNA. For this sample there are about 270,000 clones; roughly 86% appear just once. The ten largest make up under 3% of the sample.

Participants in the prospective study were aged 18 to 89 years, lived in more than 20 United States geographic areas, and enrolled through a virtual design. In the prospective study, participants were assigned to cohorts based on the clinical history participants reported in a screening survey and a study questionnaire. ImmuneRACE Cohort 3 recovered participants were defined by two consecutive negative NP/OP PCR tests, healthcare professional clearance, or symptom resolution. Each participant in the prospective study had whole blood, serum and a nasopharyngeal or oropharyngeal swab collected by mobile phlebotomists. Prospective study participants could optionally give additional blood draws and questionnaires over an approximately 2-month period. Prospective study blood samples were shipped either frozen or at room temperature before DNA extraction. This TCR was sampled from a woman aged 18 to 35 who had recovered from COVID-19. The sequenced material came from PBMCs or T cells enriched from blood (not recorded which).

This receptor carries the CDR3 CASSFVDTQYF. The DNA is as follows: TGTGCCAGCAGTTTCGTGGATACGCAGTATTTT. The chain employs TRBV2 and TRBJ2-3; confidence is insufficient to name the D gene. Trimming costs V 5 bases and J 6 bases, and their ends lie 6 bases apart. CDR1 and CDR2 (SNHLY, FYNNEI) derive from the germline V gene. The CDR3 measures 11 amino acids from cysteine to phenylalanine. Only the CDR3 DNA is retained, 33 bases long and in frame from the first base.